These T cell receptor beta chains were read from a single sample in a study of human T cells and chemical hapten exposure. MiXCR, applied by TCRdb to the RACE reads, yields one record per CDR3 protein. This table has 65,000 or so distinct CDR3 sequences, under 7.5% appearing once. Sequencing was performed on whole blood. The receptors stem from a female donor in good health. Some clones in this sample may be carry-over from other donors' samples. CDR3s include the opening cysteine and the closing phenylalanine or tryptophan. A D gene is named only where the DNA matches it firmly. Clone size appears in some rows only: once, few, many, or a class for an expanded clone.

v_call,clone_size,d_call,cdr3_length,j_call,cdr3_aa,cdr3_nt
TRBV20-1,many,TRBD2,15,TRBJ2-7,CSARDTSGSDYEQYF,TGCAGTGCTAGGGATACTAGCGGGAGCGATTACGAGCAGTACTTC
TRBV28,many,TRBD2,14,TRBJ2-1,CASSFSSGKNEQFF,TGTGCCAGCAGTTTTTCTAGCGGGAAAAATGAGCAGTTCTTC
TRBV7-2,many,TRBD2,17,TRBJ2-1,CASSQTVYKREWNEQFF,TGTGCCAGCAGCCAAACGGTCTACAAGCGGGAGTGGAATGAGCAGTTCTTC
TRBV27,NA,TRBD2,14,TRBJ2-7,CASSLLAGEIEQYF,TGTGCCAGCAGTTTACTGGCGGGAGAGATAGAGCAGTACTTC
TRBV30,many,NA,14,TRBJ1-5,CAWSDVGGNQPQHF,TGTGCCTGGAGTGATGTAGGGGGCAATCAGCCCCAGCATTTT
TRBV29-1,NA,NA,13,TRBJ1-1,CSVEKGVRTEAFF,TGCAGCGTTGAAAAGGGTGTTCGAACTGAAGCTTTCTTT
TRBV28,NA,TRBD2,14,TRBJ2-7,CASERGPLTYEQYF,TGTGCCAGCGAGCGGGGCCCTCTCACGTACGAGCAGTACTTC
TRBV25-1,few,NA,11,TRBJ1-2,CASSEGLVYTF,TGTGCCAGCAGTGAAGGGTTGGTCTACACCTTC
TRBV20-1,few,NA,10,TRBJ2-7,CSARGNEQYF,TGCAGTGCTAGAGGGAACGAGCAGTACTTC
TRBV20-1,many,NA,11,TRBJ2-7,CSANADYEQYF,TGCAGTGCTAATGCCGACTACGAGCAGTACTTC
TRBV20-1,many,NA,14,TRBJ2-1,CSARATGRISEQFF,TGCAGTGCTAGGGCGACTGGGCGGATTTCAGAGCAGTTCTTC
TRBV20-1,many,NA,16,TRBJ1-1,CSADSRGRRMNTEAFF,TGCAGTGCTGACAGCAGGGGACGTCGGATGAACACTGAAGCTTTCTTT
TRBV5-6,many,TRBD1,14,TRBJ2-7,CASSPWDRVGEQYF,TGTGCCAGCAGCCCCTGGGACAGGGTGGGCGAGCAGTACTTC
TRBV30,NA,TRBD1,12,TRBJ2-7,CAWTGQDYEQYF,TGTGCCTGGACCGGACAGGACTACGAGCAGTACTTC
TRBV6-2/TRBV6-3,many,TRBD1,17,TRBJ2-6,CASSYAGQVGGANVLTF,TGTGCCAGCAGTTACGCGGGACAGGTTGGTGGGGCCAACGTCCTGACTTTC
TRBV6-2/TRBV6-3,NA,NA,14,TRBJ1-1,CASSIAGRTAEAFF,TGTGCCAGCAGTATCGCCGGGAGGACGGCTGAAGCTTTCTTT
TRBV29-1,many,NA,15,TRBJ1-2,CSVEDDRTLLGGYTF,TGCAGCGTTGAAGATGACCGGACTCTCCTGGGTGGCTACACCTTC
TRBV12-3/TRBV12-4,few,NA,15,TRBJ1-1,CASSRLLGASTEAFF,TGTGCCAGCAGCCGCCTTTTAGGGGCAAGTACTGAAGCTTTCTTT
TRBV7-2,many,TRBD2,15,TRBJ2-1,CASSLRGLQTNEQFF,TGTGCCAGCAGCTTAAGGGGACTACAAACCAATGAGCAGTTCTTC
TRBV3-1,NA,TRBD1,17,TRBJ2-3,CASSQEGTGFSTDTQYF,TGTGCCAGCAGCCAAGAGGGGACAGGGTTTTCTACAGATACGCAGTATTTT
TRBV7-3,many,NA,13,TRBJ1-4,CASSLTPNEKLFF,TGTGCCAGCAGCCTAACCCCTAATGAAAAACTGTTTTTT
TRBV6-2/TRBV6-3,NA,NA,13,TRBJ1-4,CASSYDPGEKLFF,TGTGCCAGCAGTTACGACCCGGGGGAAAAACTGTTTTTT
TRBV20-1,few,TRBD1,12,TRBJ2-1,CSGGQVYNEQFF,TGCAGTGGGGGACAGGTCTACAATGAGCAGTTCTTC
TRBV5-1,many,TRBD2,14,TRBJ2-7,CASTRGTSTYEQYF,TGCGCCAGCACCCGGGGGACTAGTACCTACGAGCAGTACTTC
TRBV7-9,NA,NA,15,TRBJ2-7,CASSSRGSENYEQYF,TGTGCCAGCAGCTCCCGTGGTAGCGAAAATTACGAGCAGTACTTC
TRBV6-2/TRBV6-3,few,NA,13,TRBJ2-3,CASKVGSVGTQYF,TGTGCCAGCAAGGTCGGCAGTGTGGGTACGCAGTATTTT
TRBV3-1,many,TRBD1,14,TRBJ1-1,CASSRQGQGYEAFF,TGTGCCAGCAGCCGACAGGGACAGGGGTATGAAGCTTTCTTT
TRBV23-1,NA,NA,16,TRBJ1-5,CASSPPDGVLDQPQHF,TGCGCCAGCAGTCCCCCGGACGGGGTGTTGGATCAGCCCCAGCATTTT
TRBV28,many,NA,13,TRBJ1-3,CASSFTTGNTIYF,TGTGCCAGCAGTTTCACGACAGGAAACACCATATATTTT
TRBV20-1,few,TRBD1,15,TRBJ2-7,CSARATWDSSYEQYF,TGCAGTGCTAGAGCTACCTGGGACAGCTCCTACGAGCAGTACTTC
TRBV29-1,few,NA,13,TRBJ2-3,CSVEVLAADTQYF,TGCAGCGTTGAGGTTCTAGCCGCAGATACGCAGTATTTT
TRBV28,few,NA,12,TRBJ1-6,CASSLGGSPLHF,TGTGCCAGCAGTTTAGGGGGCTCACCCCTCCACTTT
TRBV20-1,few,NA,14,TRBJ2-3,CSAIPGASTDTQYF,TGCAGTGCTATCCCTGGAGCCAGCACAGATACGCAGTATTTT
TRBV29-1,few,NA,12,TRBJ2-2,CSVETQTGELFF,TGCAGCGTTGAAACACAAACCGGGGAGCTGTTTTTT
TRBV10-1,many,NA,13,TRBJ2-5,CASSEGPQETQYF,TGCGCCAGCAGTGAGGGACCTCAAGAGACCCAGTACTTC
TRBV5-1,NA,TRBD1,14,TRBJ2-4,CASSTADRPDIKYF,TGCGCCAGCAGCACGGCGGACAGGCCTGACATTAAGTACTTC
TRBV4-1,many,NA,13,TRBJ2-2,CASSPREGGELFF,TGCGCCAGCAGCCCCCGGGAAGGCGGGGAGCTGTTTTTT
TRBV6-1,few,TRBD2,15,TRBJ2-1,CASSEETGGYNEQFF,TGTGCCAGCAGTGAAGAGACGGGGGGGTACAATGAGCAGTTCTTC
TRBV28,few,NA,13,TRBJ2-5,CASRGQGQETQYF,TGTGCCAGCAGGGGGCAGGGGCAAGAGACCCAGTACTTC
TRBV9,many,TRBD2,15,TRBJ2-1,CASSPGLARNNEQFF,TGTGCCAGCAGCCCGGGACTAGCGCGGAACAATGAGCAGTTCTTC
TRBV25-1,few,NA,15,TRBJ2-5,CASSVKGERQETQYF,TGTGCCAGCAGTGTCAAAGGGGAGCGACAAGAGACCCAGTACTTC
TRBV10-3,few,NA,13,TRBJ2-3,CATKPGPADTQYF,TGTGCCACCAAGCCGGGGCCCGCAGATACGCAGTATTTT
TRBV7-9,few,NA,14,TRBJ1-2,CASTLLQANYGYTF,TGTGCCAGCACCTTACTACAAGCTAACTATGGCTACACCTTC
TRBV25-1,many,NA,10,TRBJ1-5,CASSRWGSHF,TGTGCCAGCAGCCGTTGGGGCAGCCATTTT
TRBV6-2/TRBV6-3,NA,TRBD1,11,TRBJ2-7,CASGTEDEQYF,TGTGCCAGCGGGACAGAGGACGAGCAGTACTTC
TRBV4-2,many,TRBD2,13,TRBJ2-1,CASSQGGSDEQFF,TGTGCCAGCAGCCAAGGCGGGAGCGATGAGCAGTTCTTC
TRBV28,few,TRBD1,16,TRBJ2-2,CASSRKTGLNTGELFF,TGTGCCAGCAGCCGTAAGACAGGGCTAAACACCGGGGAGCTGTTTTTT
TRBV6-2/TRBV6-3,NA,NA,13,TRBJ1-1,CAVDGSLDTEAFF,TGTGCCGTGGACGGTAGTCTGGACACTGAAGCTTTCTTT
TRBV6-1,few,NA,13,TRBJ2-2,CASSWSAAGELFF,TGTGCCAGCAGCTGGAGTGCAGCCGGGGAGCTGTTTTTT
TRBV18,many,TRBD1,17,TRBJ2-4,CASSPFRDRGAKNIQYF,TGTGCCAGCTCACCATTCCGGGACAGGGGAGCCAAAAACATTCAGTACTTC
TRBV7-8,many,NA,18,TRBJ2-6,CASSPRGEAYAGANVLTF,TGTGCCAGCAGCCCCAGAGGGGAAGCTTACGCTGGGGCCAACGTCCTGACTTTC
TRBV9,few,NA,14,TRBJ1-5,CASSANNGNQPQHF,TGTGCCAGCAGCGCGAATAATGGCAATCAGCCCCAGCATTTT